The clone carrying this T cell receptor beta chain showed up many times. Antigen specificity is unknown. The CDR3 spans 14 residues. The ends were cut back, 3 bases at V and 1 base at J, with 9 bases in the middle. In germline, CDR1 is MGHDK, CDR2 SYGVNS. This sample is part of a study of T-cell memory formation after mild COVID-19. General study results and limits: Clones contracting day 15 to 85 were balanced CD4/CD8; later expanders leaned CD4+.

Constant-segment primers and 5'RACE yielded cDNA libraries for TCR alpha and TCR beta, each carrying sample barcodes and UMIs. A single record per CDR3 protein comes from TCRdb applying MiXCR to the 5' RACE reads. The sample has about 27,000 distinct CDR3 sequences, 7.4% seen once; the top ten hold about 14%. This clonotype originated in an adult woman who had mild COVID-19 (a few samples of this study predate the infection). Cell type and time point are not known. Sequenced input: PBMCs or a T cell subset sorted from them (not recorded which). The chain couples TRBV25-1 to TRBJ1-1; D gene unclear. Written as DNA, the CDR3 is TGTGCCAGCAGTGATGGGCATCCGAACACTGAAGCTTTCTTT. It yields the protein CASSDGHPNTEAFF.